The clone carrying this T cell receptor (beta chain) was observed at least ten times. What it recognizes is unknown. The sample belongs to a study of blood T cells in healthy people across ages. Study-wide findings and caveats: Among long-lived donors, naive CD4+ cells were more numerous and diversity higher than in aged donors. Observed TCR beta diversity showed a strong correlation with the percentage of naive T cells as measured by flow cytometry.

Each sample yielded at least 6 micrograms of PBMC total RNA. From germline, CDR1 is SQVTM and CDR2 ANQGSEA. The CDR3 sequence is 12 residues long. Trimming left V 7 bases short and J 2 bases short, with 12 bases between. A second PCR, run for roughly 6 to 11 cycles, used a sample-barcoded 5' primer plus a J-beta primer mix. TCRdb passed the 5' RACE reads through MiXCR, listing each CDR3 protein once. The table lists about 1.6 million distinct CDR3 sequences, roughly 30% of them singletons. The TCR originated in a young woman in good health. J is TRBJ2-7 and V is TRBV29-1, with D possibly TRBD2 on 5 matching bases. Sequenced input: blood. The CDR3 nucleotides are TGCAGCGCAGCGGTAACACCCTACGAGCAGTACTTC. This gives the protein CSAAVTPYEQYF.